The rows below give T cell receptor beta chains drawn from one sample of a study of control samples from healthy donors and cancer patients. Profiling relied on immunoSEQ multiplex PCR, and the TCRdb table lists in-frame clones only, not all of them. The table includes some 150,000 clones, about nine tenths detected once. The sequenced sample consisted of blood. These receptors originate from a man aged 25 to 40 in good health. Each CDR3 is given with its conserved first and last residue. A D gene is named only where the DNA matches it firmly. Rows may omit the clone size; those that give it use once, few, many or a size class.

d_call,j_call,v_call,cdr3_length,clone_size,cdr3_aa,cdr3_nt
TRBD2,TRBJ2-2,TRBV7-6,16,.,CASSLAAGVFTGELFF,TGTGCCAGCAGCTTAGCAGCGGGGGTCTTCACCGGGGAGCTGTTTTTT
.,TRBJ2-2,TRBV7-9,15,.,CASSAAVVRTGELFF,TGTGCCAGCAGCGCCGCGGTAGTAAGGACCGGGGAGCTGTTTTTT
.,TRBJ2-3,TRBV5-1,14,.,CASSLEGGADTQYF,TGCGCCAGCAGCTTGGAAGGTGGGGCAGATACGCAGTATTTT
TRBD1,TRBJ1-5,TRBV28,14,.,CASSPPQGNQPQHF,TGTGCCAGCAGTCCACCACAGGGGAATCAGCCCCAGCATTTT
.,TRBJ1-1,TRBV7-9,13,once,CASSLVFSGEAFF,TGTGCCAGCAGCTTAGTATTCTCGGGGGAAGCTTTCTTT
TRBD1,TRBJ2-7,TRBV4-1,14,.,CASSLGTGAGEQYF,TGCGCCAGCAGCCTGGGGACAGGGGCTGGGGAGCAGTACTTC
TRBD1,TRBJ2-1,TRBV19,16,.,CASSIHGTVGYNEQFF,TGTGCCAGTAGTATCCACGGGACAGTCGGATACAATGAGCAGTTCTTC
.,TRBJ1-1,TRBV5-1,12,.,CASTWDNTEAFF,TGCGCCAGCACGTGGGACAACACTGAAGCTTTCTTT
.,TRBJ1-1,TRBV10-3,12,.,CAIREVNTEAFF,TGTGCCATCAGGGAGGTGAACACTGAAGCTTTCTTT
TRBD1,TRBJ2-7,TRBV7-3,15,.,CASSETGGNLGEQYF,TGTGCCAGCAGCGAAACAGGGGGTAATCTGGGGGAGCAGTACTTC
.,TRBJ1-4,TRBV5-1,13,.,CASSARGGEKLFF,TGCGCCAGCAGCGCCAGGGGTGGAGAAAAACTGTTTTTT
.,TRBJ2-7,TRBV4-1,13,.,CASSQEDSYEQYF,TGCGCCAGCAGCCAAGAAGACAGCTACGAGCAGTACTTC
.,TRBJ1-1,TRBV27,12,.,CASSPPGLEAFF,TGTGCCAGCAGCCCTCCGGGTTTGGAAGCTTTCTTT
TRBD2,TRBJ2-1,TRBV13,20,.,CASSLGFNSGGADSYNEQFF,TGTGCCAGCAGCTTAGGCTTCAATAGCGGGGGGGCGGATTCCTACAATGAGCAGTTCTTC
TRBD2,TRBJ2-3,TRBV7-3,15,.,CASSWSGGATDTQYF,TGTGCCAGCAGCTGGAGCGGGGGGGCCACAGATACGCAGTATTTT
.,TRBJ2-6,TRBV19,16,.,CASSRGTVSGANVLTF,TGTGCCAGTAGTCGCGGGACGGTGTCTGGGGCCAACGTCCTGACTTTC
TRBD2,TRBJ2-7,TRBV4-2,17,.,CASSQSLRTSGSYEQYF,TGTGCCAGCAGCCAAAGCTTACGGACTAGCGGAAGCTACGAGCAGTACTTC
.,TRBJ2-7,TRBV5-4,13,.,CASSLRQGGEQYF,TGTGCCAGCAGCTTGAGGCAGGGGGGCGAGCAGTACTTC
.,TRBJ1-4,TRBV30,15,.,CAWSVQTATNEKLFF,TGTGCCTGGAGTGTACAAACAGCAACTAATGAAAAACTGTTTTTT
TRBD1,TRBJ2-7,TRBV7-6,15,few,CASSFTGTGGDEQYF,TGTGCCAGCAGCTTTACAGGTACAGGGGGCGACGAGCAGTACTTC
.,TRBJ1-1,TRBV29-1,12,.,CSVVPGNTEAFF,TGCAGCGTTGTCCCAGGGAACACTGAAGCTTTCTTT
.,TRBJ1-4,TRBV6-6,14,.,CAHGQAEENEKLFF,TGTGCCCACGGTCAGGCAGAAGAAAATGAAAAACTGTTTTTT
.,TRBJ1-6,TRBV9,17,.,CASSVASEGSNNSPLHF,TGTGCCAGCAGCGTGGCTTCCGAGGGCAGTAATAATTCACCCCTCCACTTT
TRBD1,TRBJ1-2,TRBV28,14,.,CASRIDRGGYGYTF,TGTGCCAGCAGAATCGACAGGGGTGGCTATGGCTACACCTTC
TRBD2,TRBJ2-3,TRBV5-1,16,.,CASSLGTSGERKTQYF,TGCGCCAGCAGCTTGGGTACTAGCGGGGAACGGAAGACGCAGTATTTT
TRBD1,TRBJ1-2,TRBV29-1,12,.,CSARDRAHGYTF,TGCAGCGCCCGAGACAGGGCGCATGGCTACACCTTC
.,TRBJ1-2,TRBV5-1,14,.,CASTPEPSDYGYTF,TGCGCCAGCACCCCTGAGCCTTCTGACTATGGCTACACCTTC
.,TRBJ2-7,TRBV7-9,14,.,CASSLAGSSYEQYF,TGTGCCAGCAGCTTAGCAGGCAGCTCCTACGAGCAGTACTTC
TRBD1,TRBJ1-1,TRBV30,18,.,CAWRGASGTAVGNTEAFF,TGTGCCTGGAGAGGAGCCTCCGGGACAGCGGTAGGGAACACTGAAGCTTTCTTT
TRBD1,TRBJ2-6,TRBV19,17,.,CASSRGTGLSGANVLTF,TGTGCCAGTAGTAGGGGGACAGGCCTCTCTGGGGCCAACGTCCTGACTTTC
TRBD1,TRBJ1-1,TRBV27,15,.,CASRVGGQAYTEAFF,TGTGCCAGCAGAGTGGGGGGACAGGCGTACACTGAAGCTTTCTTT
.,TRBJ2-2,TRBV20-1,12,once,CSASPGPGELFF,TGCAGTGCTAGTCCCGGCCCAGGGGAGCTGTTTTTT
.,TRBJ2-5,TRBV5-6,14,few,CASSDSGVAETQYF,TGTGCCAGCAGCGATTCAGGGGTAGCAGAGACCCAGTACTTC